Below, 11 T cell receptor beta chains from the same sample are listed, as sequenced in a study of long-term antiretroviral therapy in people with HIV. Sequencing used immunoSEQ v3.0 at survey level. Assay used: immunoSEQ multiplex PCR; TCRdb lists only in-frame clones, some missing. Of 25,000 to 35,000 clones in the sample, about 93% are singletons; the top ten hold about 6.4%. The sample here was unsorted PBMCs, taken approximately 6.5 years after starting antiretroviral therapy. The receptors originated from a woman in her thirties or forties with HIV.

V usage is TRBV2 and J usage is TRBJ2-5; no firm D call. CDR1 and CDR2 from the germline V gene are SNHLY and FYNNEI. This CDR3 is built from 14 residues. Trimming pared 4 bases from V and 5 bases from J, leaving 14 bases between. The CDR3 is CASSGLLGLETQYF. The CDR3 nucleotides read TGTGCCAGCAGTGGTCTTTTGGGCCTGGAGACCCAGTACTTC.

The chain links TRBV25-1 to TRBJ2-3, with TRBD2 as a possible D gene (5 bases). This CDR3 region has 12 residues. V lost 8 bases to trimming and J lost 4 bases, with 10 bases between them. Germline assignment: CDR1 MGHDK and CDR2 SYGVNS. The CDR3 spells CASGAAADTQYF. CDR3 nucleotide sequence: TGTGCCAGCGGAGCGGCGGCAGATACGCAGTATTTT.

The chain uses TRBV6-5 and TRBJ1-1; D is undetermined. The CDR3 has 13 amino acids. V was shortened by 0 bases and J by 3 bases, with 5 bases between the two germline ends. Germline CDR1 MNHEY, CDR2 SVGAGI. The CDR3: CASSYSAYTEAFF. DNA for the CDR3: TGTGCCAGCAGTTACTCAGCTTACACTGAAGCTTTCTTT.

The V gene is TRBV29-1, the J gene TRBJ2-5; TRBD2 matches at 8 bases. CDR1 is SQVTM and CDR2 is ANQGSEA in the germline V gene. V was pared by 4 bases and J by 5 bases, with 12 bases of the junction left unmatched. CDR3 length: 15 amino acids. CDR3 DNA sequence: TGCAGCGTTGTGGCCGTAGCGGGGCCTTTGGAGACCCAGTACTTC. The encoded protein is CSVVAVAGPLETQYF.

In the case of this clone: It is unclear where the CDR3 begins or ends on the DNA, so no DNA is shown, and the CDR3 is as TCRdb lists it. This CDR3 reads CASSAAVGPGTGKIPLGYTF. This chain uses TRBV21-1 with TRBJ1-2; the table's D call TRBD1 went unverified against the DNA. TRBV21-1 is shown as a pseudogene. Both ends counted, the CDR3 spans 20 residues.

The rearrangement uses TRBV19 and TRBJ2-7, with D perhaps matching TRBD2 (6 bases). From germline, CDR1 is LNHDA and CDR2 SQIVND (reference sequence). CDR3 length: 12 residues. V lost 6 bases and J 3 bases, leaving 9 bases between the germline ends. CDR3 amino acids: CASRGGDYEQYF. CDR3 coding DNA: TGTGCCAGTAGAGGAGGGGACTACGAGCAGTACTTC.

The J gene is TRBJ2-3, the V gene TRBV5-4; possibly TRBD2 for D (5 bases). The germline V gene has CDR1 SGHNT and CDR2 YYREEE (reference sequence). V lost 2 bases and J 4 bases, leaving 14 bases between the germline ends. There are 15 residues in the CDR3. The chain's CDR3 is CASSFRDTVSDTQYF. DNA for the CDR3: TGTGCCAGCAGCTTCCGGGATACCGTTTCAGATACGCAGTATTTT.

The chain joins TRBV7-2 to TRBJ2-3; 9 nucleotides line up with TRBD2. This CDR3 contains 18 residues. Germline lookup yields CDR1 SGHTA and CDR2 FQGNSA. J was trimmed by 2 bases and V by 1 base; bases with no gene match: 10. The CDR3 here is CASSLEIPSGATTDTQYF. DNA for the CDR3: TGTGCCAGCAGCTTAGAGATCCCTAGCGGGGCCACCACAGATACGCAGTATTTT.

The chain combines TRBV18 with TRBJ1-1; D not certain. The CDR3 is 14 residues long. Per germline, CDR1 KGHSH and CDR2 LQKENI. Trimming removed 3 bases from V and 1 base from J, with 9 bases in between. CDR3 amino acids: CASSPINGNTEAFF. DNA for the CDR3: TGTGCCAGCTCACCCATTAATGGGAACACTGAAGCTTTCTTT. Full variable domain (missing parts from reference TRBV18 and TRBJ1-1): NAGVMQNPRHLVRRRGQEARLRCSPMKGHSHVYWYRQLPEEGLKFMVYLQKENIIDESGMPKERFSAEFPKEGPSILRIQQVVRGDSAAYFCASSPINGNTEAFFGQGTRLTVV.

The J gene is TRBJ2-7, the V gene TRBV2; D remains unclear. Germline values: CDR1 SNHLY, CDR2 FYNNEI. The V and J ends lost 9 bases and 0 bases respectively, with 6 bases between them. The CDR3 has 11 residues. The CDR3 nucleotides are TGTGCCAGTGAAACCTCCTACGAGCAGTACTTC. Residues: CASETSYEQYF.

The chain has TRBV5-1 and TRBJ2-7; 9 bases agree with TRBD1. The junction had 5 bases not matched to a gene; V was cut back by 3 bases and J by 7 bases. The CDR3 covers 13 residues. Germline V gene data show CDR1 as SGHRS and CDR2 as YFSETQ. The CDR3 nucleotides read TGCGCCAGCAGCTGGACAGGGGTGGAGGAGCAGTACTTC. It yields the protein CASSWTGVEEQYF.